The 22 T cell receptor beta chains below were found in one sample sequenced in a study of vaccination and CD4 T cells after COVID-19. Cultured CD4+ T-cell DNA underwent Oncomine TCR Beta short-read sequencing. Each CDR3 protein gets one entry after TCRdb re-called the PCR reads with MiXCR. The sample includes around 19,000 distinct CDR3 sequences, roughly three fifths seen only once; the top ten take over 8.5%. Treatment reported: roughly 10-day PBMC culture with coronavirus spike peptide pools or control peptides (ViraFEST assay). Their antigen targets remain unknown. The specimen sequenced was CD4+ T cells from blood, cultured in vitro. The receptors were sampled from a human donor who had recovered from COVID-19.

V usage is TRBV12-3 or TRBV12-4 and J usage is TRBJ1-1; D is undetermined. The CDR3 length is 14 residues. Deletions cut 4 bases from V and 5 bases from J, with 14 bases between. CDR3 bases: TGTGCCAGCAGTTCGGTCCTATTGGGTACTGAAGCTTTCTTT. Translation: CASSSVLLGTEAFF.

This clonotype was observed a few times. The chain is built from TRBV15 and TRBJ1-3; D unclear. Germline V CDR1 and CDR2: LNHNV, YYDKDF (reference sequence). V was clipped by 0 bases and J by 3 bases, with 15 bases between them. This CDR3 region has 17 residues. The chain's CDR3 is CATSRDSNPLGGNTIYF. DNA of the CDR3: TGTGCCACCAGCAGAGATTCCAATCCTTTGGGTGGAAACACCATATATTTT.

As for this clonotype: At one boundary the junction diverges from the germline segment, which might be a read error. V usage is TRBV7-2 and J usage is TRBJ1-1; the match to TRBD1 covers 7 bases. The CDR3 is 15 residues long. Germline V gives CDR1 SGHTA, CDR2 FQGNSA. CDR3 coding DNA: TGTGCCAGCAACTTAGCCCTGGGACAGAACGCTGAAGCTTTCTTT. Its translation: CASNLALGQNAEAFF.

The chain couples TRBV7-2 to TRBJ2-5; 8 bases are a match to TRBD1. CDR1 is SGHTA and CDR2 is FQGNSA in the germline V gene. The CDR3 consists of 13 residues. J gave up 4 bases and V 6 bases, and 4 bases lay outside the gene matches. DNA for the CDR3: TGTGCCAGCAGTACCGGGACAGGAGAGACCCAGTACTTC. The encoded protein is CASSTGTGETQYF. The entire variable domain, with the rest obtained from reference TRBV7-2 and TRBJ2-5, is as follows: GAGVSQSPSNKVTEKGKDVELRCDPISGHTALYWYRQSLGQGLEFLIYFQGNSAPDKSGLPSDRFSAERTGGSVSTLTIQRTQQEDSAVYLCASSTGTGETQYFGPGTRLLVL.

The V call is TRBV6-1, the J call TRBJ1-6; TRBD1 matches at 12 bases. V lost 6 bases, J lost 8 bases, and 5 bases stayed unmatched. CDR1 is MNHNS, CDR2 SASEGT, per germline. This CDR3 has 15 residues. The DNA of the CDR3 is TGTGCCAGCAGGACCGGGACAGGGGGCTATTCACCCCTCCACTTT. Its translation is CASRTGTGGYSPLHF.

The V gene is TRBV9, the J gene TRBJ2-3, with 11 nucleotides matching TRBD2. The CDR3 runs to 16 residues. Germline loops: CDR1 SGDLS, CDR2 YYNGEE. J gave up 4 bases and V 0 bases, and 4 bases lay outside the gene matches. The CDR3 protein is CASSVVVAGGPDTQYF. DNA of the CDR3: TGTGCCAGCAGCGTAGTAGTAGCGGGGGGGCCAGATACGCAGTATTTT.

The rearrangement joins TRBV27 to TRBJ2-1; a possible D gene is TRBD2 (5 bases). Looked up from germline, CDR1 is MNHEY and CDR2 is SMNVEV (reference sequence). The CDR3 runs to 12 residues. CDR3 sequence reads: CAKLLVYNEQFF. The CDR3, as DNA: TGTGCAAAGCTACTAGTGTACAATGAGCAGTTCTTC.

This clonotype appeared a few times. The chain employs TRBV27 and TRBJ1-5; 8 bases agree with TRBD1. The germline gives CDR1 MNHEY, CDR2 SMNVEV (reference sequence). The CDR3 loop spans 15 amino acids. J gave up 6 bases and V 0 bases, and 4 bases lay outside the gene matches. The CDR3 region has the DNA TGTGCCAGCAGTTTATCACGGACAGGGATTCAGCCCCAGCATTTT. This gives the protein CASSLSRTGIQPQHF.

This sequence joins TRBV7-2 and TRBJ1-2, with 9 bases fitting TRBD1. Germline V gene data show CDR1 as SGHTA and CDR2 as FQGNSA. The CDR3 is made up of 13 amino acids. V lost 6 bases to trimming and J lost 4 bases; unmatched junction nucleotides: 3. CDR3 DNA: TGTGCCAGCAGGATGACAGGGGGCTATGGCTACACCTTC. Its protein product is CASRMTGGYGYTF.

The chain combines TRBV27 with TRBJ1-1, with a weak D call TRBD1 (6 bases). Germline-derived CDR1 and CDR2 are MNHEY and SMNVEV (reference sequence). The CDR3 covers 13 residues. Trimming shortened V by 3 bases and J by 1 base, and 6 bases separated the two germline ends. In DNA form, the CDR3 reads TGTGCCAGCAGTTTCAGGGGGAACACTGAAGCTTTCTTT. It is translated as CASSFRGNTEAFF.

This clonotype has just a few counts. This rearrangement joins TRBV20-1 to TRBJ2-3, with 13 bases that match TRBD2. Per the germline V gene, CDR1 is DFQATT and CDR2 is SNEGSKA (reference sequence). The length of the CDR3 is 15 residues. Trimming removed 2 bases from V and 6 bases from J; junction bases left unmatched: 5. The CDR3 DNA sequence: TGCAGTGCTAGACTTACTAGCGGGGGGGCGGATACGCAGTATTTT. The encoded protein is CSARLTSGGADTQYF.

The chain recombines TRBV11-3 with TRBJ2-2; 13 bases fit TRBD2. The V and J ends lost 3 bases and 5 bases, in that order; junction bases with no gene match: 3. CDR1 SGHNT and CDR2 YENEEA come from the germline V gene. The CDR3 runs to 16 residues. The DNA for the CDR3 is TGTGCCAGCAGCTTCGGACTAGCGGGAGATACCGGGGAGCTGTTTTTT. Translating it yields CASSFGLAGDTGELFF.

The genes are TRBV7-9 and TRBJ2-7; D possibly corresponds to TRBD2 (5 bases). This CDR3 region has 13 residues. Trimming shortened V by 6 bases and J by 3 bases, and 12 bases separated the two germline ends. Germline V gene data show CDR1 as SEHNR and CDR2 as FQNEAQ (reference sequence). CDR3 nucleotide sequence: TGTGCCAGCAGTCCCGAGGGATACTACGAGCAGTACTTC. This gives the protein CASSPEGYYEQYF.

This clonotype was recorded a few times. This chain uses TRBV28 with TRBJ2-4; TRBD1 matches at 8 bases. There are 17 residues in the CDR3. V gave up 4 bases and J gave up 3 bases; unmatched junction bases: 11. Germline V gene lookup returns CDR1 MDHEN and CDR2 SYDVKM. CDR3 sequence: CASSSQGAAKGKNIQYF. In DNA, the CDR3 is TGTGCCAGCAGTTCCCAGGGGGCAGCGAAGGGCAAAAACATTCAGTACTTC.

There are a few counts of this clonotype. The chain links TRBV27 to TRBJ1-5; 12 bases are a match to TRBD1. The CDR3 consists of 16 residues. Trimming took 5 bases from V and 2 from J; bases not matched to a gene: 4. In germline, CDR1 is MNHEY, CDR2 SMNVEV (reference sequence). CDR3 DNA sequence: TGTGCCAGCAGTCCGTGGGACAGGGGGCGCAATCAGCCCCAGCATTTT. Its protein is CASSPWDRGRNQPQHF.

The chain employs TRBV7-9 and TRBJ1-3, with a tentative D call TRBD1 (5 bases). Germline loops: CDR1 SEHNR, CDR2 FQNEAQ (reference sequence). The CDR3 sequence is 15 residues long. V was shortened by 5 bases and J by 0 bases, with 11 bases between the two germline ends. The CDR3 loop is CASSPQTVSGNTIYF. In DNA form, the CDR3 reads TGTGCCAGCAGCCCTCAGACAGTCTCTGGAAACACCATATATTTT.

The chain joins TRBV7-9 to TRBJ1-2, with D unresolved. Germline CDR1 and CDR2: SEHNR and FQNEAQ (reference sequence). V was cut by 4 bases and J by 3 bases, with 6 bases left in between. The CDR3 has 12 amino acids. The CDR3 DNA reads as TGTGCCAGCAGCTCAGACGACTATGGCTACACCTTC. This sequence encodes CASSSDDYGYTF.

This chain joins TRBV29-1 and TRBJ1-2; 10 bases are shared with TRBD1. Germline lookup yields CDR1 SQVTM and CDR2 ANQGSEA. The CDR3 extends over 13 amino acids. The V and J ends lost 7 bases and 8 bases, in that order; junction bases with no gene match: 10. The CDR3 loop is CSASTGGAGGYTF. Written as DNA, the CDR3 is TGCAGCGCCTCGACAGGGGGCGCGGGCGGCTACACCTTC. Supplemented by reference TRBV29-1 and TRBJ1-2, the full variable domain reads SAVISQKPSRDICQRGTSLTIQCQVDSQVTMMFWYRQQPGQSLTLIATANQGSEATYESGFVIDKFPISRPNLTFSTLTVSNMSPEDSSIYLCSASTGGAGGYTFGSGTRLTVV.

The CDR3 coding sequence is TGTGCCAGCAGGCGGGATAGCGGGAGGAGTGTCGGGAATGAGCAGTTCTTC. Translation gives CASRRDSGRSVGNEQFF. V usage is TRBV6-2 or TRBV6-3 and J usage is TRBJ2-1; 10 nucleotides agree with TRBD2. The length of the CDR3 is 17 residues. The junction had 15 bases not matched to a gene; V was cut back by 6 bases and J by 7 bases. CDR1 and CDR2 (germline): MNHEY, SVGEGT.

The sample holds a few counts of this clonotype. The CDR3 region is CASQAKNIQYF. The CDR3 DNA reads as TGTGCCAGCCAGGCCAAAAACATTCAGTACTTC. V gene TRBV19 combines with J gene TRBJ2-4; no clear D gene. Germline assignment: CDR1 LNHDA and CDR2 SQIVND (reference sequence). The CDR3 covers 11 residues. With 9 bases removed from V and 1 base from J, the gap between germline ends came to 4 bases.

The chain employs TRBV5-1 and TRBJ2-1, with D tentatively TRBD2 (6 bases). V dropped 2 bases and J dropped 8 bases, with 14 bases sitting between them. Germline assignment: CDR1 SGHRS and CDR2 YFSETQ. The CDR3 consists of 14 residues. The CDR3 nucleotides read TGCGCCAGCAGCTTTATTTGGGGGGACCATGAGCAGTTCTTC. This gives the protein CASSFIWGDHEQFF. The whole variable domain, remainder taken from reference TRBV5-1 and TRBJ2-1, is KAGVTQTPRYLIKTRGQQVTLSCSPISGHRSVSWYQQTPGQGLQFLFEYFSETQRNKGNFPGRFSGRQFSNSRSEMNVSTLELGDSALYLCASSFIWGDHEQFFGPGTRLTVL.

The chain's CDR3 is CASSLSGVNTGELFF. The CDR3 DNA sequence: TGTGCCAGCAGCTTATCGGGAGTGAACACCGGGGAGCTGTTTTTT. The chain recombines TRBV7-6 with TRBJ2-2; weak D call: TRBD2 (6 bases). V was pared by 2 bases and J by 1 base, with 8 bases between. CDR3 length equals 15 residues. Germline V CDR1 and CDR2: SGHVS, FNYEAQ.